This is a list of T cell receptor beta chains from one sample in a study of monozygotic twins with inflammatory bowel disease. Using the 5' RACE reads, TCRdb records one entry per CDR3 protein without DNA. The sample features 400,000 or so distinct CDR3 sequences, with 2% to 3% in its top ten. Sequenced material: blood. These receptors were taken from a human donor with ulcerative colitis or Crohn's disease, or a healthy co-twin of an affected twin (not recorded which). The CDR3 runs from the conserved cysteine through the conserved F or W.

>TRBJ2-7|TRBV28
CASKPMTVYEQYF
>TRBJ2-3|TRBV5-1
CASERGLTGTADTQYF
>TRBJ2-2|TRBV11-1
CASSLSSSGGKNTGELFF
>TRBJ2-7|TRBV5-1
CASSLRGDGQYF
>TRBJ2-4|TRBV29-1
CNNQGAKNIQYF
>TRBJ2-1|TRBV7-2
CASTSSWENEQFF
>TRBJ1-6|TRBV12-3/TRBV12-4
CASKLRGDGNNSPLHF
>TRBJ2-2|TRBV7-7
CASSLVGLTGELFF
>TRBJ2-1|TRBV7-2
CASSLRDSSGEQFF
>TRBJ1-5|TRBV12-3/TRBV12-4
CASRSSGHLNQPQHF
>TRBJ2-3|TRBV10-3
CAIRTSGWGTDTQYF
>TRBJ1-6|TRBV7-3
CASSSDGGFNSPLHF
>TRBJ2-5|TRBV5-1
CASSYIAGGPEETQYF
>TRBJ1-1|TRBV20-1
CSARSGTDLNTEAFF
>TRBJ1-3|TRBV10-3
CAIKIDRSDHSGNTIYF
>TRBJ2-5|TRBV15
CATSSVMETQYF
>TRBJ2-3|TRBV2
CASTGKGKREWDTQYF
>TRBJ2-1|TRBV7-9
CASSLVGFGTRQFF
>TRBJ1-1|TRBV5-1
CASSLAESERRTEAFF
>TRBJ2-1|TRBV5-6
CASSLGRDSSYNEQFF
>TRBJ1-5|TRBV12-3/TRBV12-4
CASSIGNQPQHF
>TRBJ2-1|TRBV3-1
CASSQDMGLARGRDEQFF
>TRBJ2-2|TRBV9
CASSPNVAANTGELFF
>TRBJ1-1|TRBV4-1
CASSQEFGQMNTEAFF
>TRBJ1-1|TRBV7-2
CASSPVASGTEAFF
>TRBJ2-1|TRBV28
CASRTWTTRQFF
>TRBJ2-7|TRBV12-3/TRBV12-4
CASSYSDRGPSYEQYF
>TRBJ1-2|TRBV21-1
CASSKREGSGYTF
>TRBJ2-2|TRBV9
CASSARTSGNTGELFF
>TRBJ2-2|TRBV10-3
CAISELDVVAGALNTGELFF
>TRBJ2-7|TRBV6-1
CASSVRTGIEQYF
>TRBJ1-5|TRBV20-1
CSARRGAGLSNQPQHF
>TRBJ2-2|TRBV6-5
CASSYSISSGELFF
>TRBJ2-7|TRBV29-1
CSVESSGTGSYEQYF
>TRBJ2-5|TRBV30
CAWTQGETQYF
>TRBJ1-1|TRBV5-5
CASSLNRDNTEAFF
>TRBJ2-2|TRBV28
CASSLVTGSNTGELFF
>TRBJ2-5|TRBV2
CASSSDRKETQYF
>TRBJ2-2|TRBV7-2
CATTLAGPTGELFF
>TRBJ2-1|TRBV5-1
CASSLDRGGLNEQFF
>TRBJ2-1|TRBV3-1
CASSHPFRAGNNEQFF
>TRBJ2-7|TRBV5-1
CASSLVGTEYEQYF
>TRBJ2-1|TRBV19
CASSRLEREANEQFF
>TRBJ2-1|TRBV6-1
CASSVSGLAGGGEQFF
>TRBJ1-2|TRBV20-1
CSAPGQGYGYTF
>TRBJ2-7|TRBV28
CASSFDTSGFREQYF
>TRBJ1-2|TRBV20-1
CSAREINYGYTF
>TRBJ2-1|TRBV20-1
CSARDARGDHEQFF
>TRBJ2-1|TRBV30
CAWTGGGNEQFF
>TRBJ1-6|TRBV12-3/TRBV12-4
CATKRGSNSPLHF